Following are 14 T cell receptor beta chains from one sample sequenced in a study of blood T cell repertoires in COVID-19. The repertoire was sequenced with immunoSEQ multiplex PCR; TCRdb's copy has only in-frame clones and lacks some. The table shows approximately 45,000 clones, with 90% occurring only once. Source material: peripheral blood. These receptors all stem from a man between 65 and 85 years old with acute or convalescent COVID-19.

The rearrangement links TRBV19 to TRBJ1-1; 7 bases fit TRBD1. Per germline, CDR1 LNHDA and CDR2 SQIVND (reference sequence). This CDR3 spans 15 amino acids. V shed 9 bases, J shed 1 base, and the junction held 11 bases outside the gene matches. CDR3 protein: CASTHRDSSNTEAFF. CDR3 DNA sequence: TGTGCCAGCACGCATCGGGACAGCTCGAACACTGAAGCTTTCTTT. Full variable domain (remainder filled in from reference TRBV19 and TRBJ1-1): DGGITQSPKYLFRKEGQNVTLSCEQNLNHDAMYWYRQDPGQGLRLIYYSQIVNDFQKGDIAEGYSVSREKKESFPLTVTSAQKNPTAFYLCASTHRDSSNTEAFFGQGTRLTVV.

The chain uses TRBV19 and TRBJ1-1, with 8 bases matching TRBD1. With V trimmed by 6 bases and J by 0 bases, 0 bases remained unmatched. This CDR3 has 13 residues. Germline assignment: CDR1 LNHDA and CDR2 SQIVND (reference sequence). The CDR3 here is CASRQGVNTEAFF. The CDR3 DNA follows: TGTGCCAGTAGACAGGGGGTGAACACTGAAGCTTTCTTT.

This chain uses TRBV6-5 with TRBJ1-1; D gene uncertain. There are 13 residues in the CDR3. Per the germline V gene, CDR1 is MNHEY and CDR2 is SVGAGI. Deletions cut 2 bases from V and 3 bases from J, with 7 bases between. For the CDR3, the DNA is TGTGCCAGCAGTTACAAGGGAGACACTGAAGCTTTCTTT. This encodes CASSYKGDTEAFF.

The chain joins TRBV5-6 to TRBJ1-2, with 8 positions matching TRBD1. The V gene end was trimmed by 0 bases and the J gene end by 5 bases; junction bases not matched to a gene: 9. Germline V lookup: CDR1 SGHDT, CDR2 YYEEEE. CDR3 length: 16 amino acids. The CDR3 sequence is CASSLAGQGAQYGYTF. CDR3 nucleotides: TGTGCCAGCAGCTTGGCTGGTCAGGGGGCGCAGTATGGCTACACCTTC.

The chain has TRBV6-6 and TRBJ2-7, with TRBD1 matching 7 bases. The CDR3 covers 16 residues. Germline V gene lookup returns CDR1 MNHNY and CDR2 SVGAGI (reference sequence). Trimming at V came to 4 bases and at J to 0 bases, leaving 9 bases not matched to a gene. The CDR3 DNA sequence: TGTGCCAGCAGTTCAAATAGACAGGGAACCTCCTACGAGCAGTACTTC. Translation: CASSSNRQGTSYEQYF.

The chain couples TRBV7-8 to TRBJ2-1, with 14 bases identical to TRBD2. The junction had 4 bases not matched to a gene; V was cut back by 2 bases and J by 7 bases. The germline CDR1 and CDR2 sequences are SGHVS and FQNEAQ. This CDR3 is 16 amino acids long. The CDR3 here is CASSLMTSGGENEQFF. The CDR3 coding sequence is TGTGCCAGCAGCTTAATGACTAGCGGGGGGGAGAATGAGCAGTTCTTC.

CDR3 sequence: CASTSETPRVPYEQYF. DNA of the CDR3: TGTGCCAGCACGAGCGAGACCCCGAGGGTCCCCTACGAGCAGTACTTC. The chain carries TRBV7-2 and TRBJ2-7; the D gene is possibly TRBD2 (5 bases). CDR3 length equals 16 residues. Germline V lookup: CDR1 SGHTA, CDR2 FQGNSA. The germline V and J ends were trimmed by 7 bases and 2 bases, with 21 bases remaining between them.

This chain uses TRBV5-4 with TRBJ2-1, with 7 nucleotides matching TRBD1. V lost 1 base, J lost 6 bases, and 4 bases stayed unmatched. The germline CDR1 and CDR2 sequences are SGHNT and YYREEE (reference sequence). The CDR3 is made up of 14 amino acids. The CDR3 nucleotides are TGTGCCAGCAGCTTGAAGGGGGCGGTCAATGAGCAGTTCTTC. It specifies CASSLKGAVNEQFF. Complete variable domain (other parts from reference TRBV5-4 and TRBJ2-1): ETGVTQSPTHLIKTRGQQVTLRCSSQSGHNTVSWYQQALGQGPQFIFQYYREEENGRGNFPPRFSGLQFPNYSSELNVNALELDDSALYLCASSLKGAVNEQFFGPGTRLTVL.

A few counts support this clone. The CDR3 protein is CASSLDSLVWVDTGELFF. The CDR3 DNA reads as TGTGCCAGCAGCTTAGATAGCTTAGTGTGGGTCGACACCGGGGAGCTGTTTTTT. The chain has TRBV11-2 and TRBJ2-2; D gene uncertain. The germline V gene encodes CDR1 SGHAT and CDR2 FQNNGV. Trimming pared 0 bases from V and 3 bases from J, leaving 17 bases between. The CDR3 loop spans 18 amino acids.

This clone has just one count. V and J are TRBV15 and TRBJ1-6, with D unclear. The germline V and J ends were trimmed by 3 bases and 5 bases, with 11 bases remaining between them. From germline, CDR1 is LNHNV and CDR2 YYDKDF (reference sequence). The CDR3 loop spans 15 amino acids. The CDR3 reads CATSRNSGNNSPLHF. Written as DNA, the CDR3 is TGTGCCACCAGCAGGAATTCGGGGAATAATTCACCCCTCCACTTT.

V and J are TRBV19 and TRBJ1-5; D might be TRBD1 (5 bases). V lost 6 bases and J lost 10, with 13 bases in between. The V gene's germline CDR1 is LNHDA and CDR2 SQIVND (reference sequence). CDR3 size: 12 residues. The CDR3 reads CASSLKGLPQHF. The CDR3 DNA sequence: TGTGCCAGTAGCTTGAAGGGGCTCCCCCAGCATTTT.

The J gene is TRBJ1-4, the V gene TRBV7-9; 7 positions agree with TRBD1. This CDR3 has 15 amino acids. The J segment lost 5 bases and the V segment lost 4 bases, leaving 7 bases of the junction unmatched. Germline V gene lookup returns CDR1 SEHNR and CDR2 FQNEAQ (reference sequence). Here the CDR3 reads CASSSTGVLNEKLFF. The CDR3 DNA reads TGTGCCAGCAGCTCCACAGGGGTCTTAAATGAAAAACTGTTTTTT.

The rearrangement links TRBV7-2 to TRBJ2-3; 8 bases align to TRBD1. Germline loops: CDR1 SGHTA, CDR2 FQGNSA. V gave up 5 bases and J gave up 3 bases; unmatched junction bases: 4. This CDR3 region has 14 residues. The CDR3 coding sequence is TGTGCCAGCAGCCTTCGACAGGGGACAGATACGCAGTATTTT. Its translation: CASSLRQGTDTQYF.

V gene TRBV5-1 combines with J gene TRBJ1-2, with TRBD1 matching 9 bases. The germline V gene encodes CDR1 SGHRS and CDR2 YFSETQ. This CDR3 spans 14 amino acids. J lost 7 bases, V lost 1 base, and 5 bases had no gene match. CDR3 protein: CASSLTGGLGGYTF. Written as DNA, the CDR3 is TGCGCCAGCAGCTTGACAGGGGGCTTAGGTGGCTACACCTTC.